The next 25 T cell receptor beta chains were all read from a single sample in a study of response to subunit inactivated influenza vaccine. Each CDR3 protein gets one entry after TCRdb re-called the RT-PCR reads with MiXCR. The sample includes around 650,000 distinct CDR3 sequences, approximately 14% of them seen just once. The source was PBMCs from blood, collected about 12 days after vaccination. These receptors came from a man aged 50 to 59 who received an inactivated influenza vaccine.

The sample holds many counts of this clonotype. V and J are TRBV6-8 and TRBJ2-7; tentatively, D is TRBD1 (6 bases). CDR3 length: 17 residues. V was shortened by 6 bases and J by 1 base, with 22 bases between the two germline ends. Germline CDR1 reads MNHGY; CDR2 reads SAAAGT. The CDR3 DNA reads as TGTGCCAGCAGATTAGGAACAGGGTGCCCTTCTTCCTACGAGCAGTACTTC. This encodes CASRLGTGCPSSYEQYF.

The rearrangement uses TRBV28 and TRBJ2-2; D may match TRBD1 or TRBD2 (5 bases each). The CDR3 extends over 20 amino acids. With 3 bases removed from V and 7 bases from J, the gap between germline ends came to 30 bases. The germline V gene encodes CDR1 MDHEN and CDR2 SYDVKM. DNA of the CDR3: TGTGCCAGCAGTTTTCCCGGGGACGCGGGTTCGGCTAGGCGGGTCGGGGAGCTGTTTTTT. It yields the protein CASSFPGDAGSARRVGELFF.

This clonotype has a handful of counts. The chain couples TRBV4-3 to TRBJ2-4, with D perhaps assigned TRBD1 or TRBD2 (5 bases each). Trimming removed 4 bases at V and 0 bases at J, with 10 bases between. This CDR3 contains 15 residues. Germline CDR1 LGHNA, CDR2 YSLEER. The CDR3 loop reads CASSPGDLAKNIQYF. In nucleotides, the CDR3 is TGCGCCAGCAGCCCTGGGGACCTAGCCAAAAACATTCAGTACTTC.

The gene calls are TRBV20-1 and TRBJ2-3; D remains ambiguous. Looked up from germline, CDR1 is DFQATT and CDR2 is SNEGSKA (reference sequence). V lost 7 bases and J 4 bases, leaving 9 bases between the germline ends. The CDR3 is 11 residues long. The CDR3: CSGGQPDTQYF. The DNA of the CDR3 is TGCAGTGGGGGTCAACCAGATACGCAGTATTTT.

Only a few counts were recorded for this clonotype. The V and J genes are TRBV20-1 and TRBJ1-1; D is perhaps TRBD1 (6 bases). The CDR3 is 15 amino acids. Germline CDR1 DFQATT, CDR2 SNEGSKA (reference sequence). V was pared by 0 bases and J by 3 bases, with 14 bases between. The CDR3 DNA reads TGCAGTGCTAGAGATGGGAGGGGGGCTGACACTGAAGCTTTCTTT. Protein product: CSARDGRGADTEAFF.

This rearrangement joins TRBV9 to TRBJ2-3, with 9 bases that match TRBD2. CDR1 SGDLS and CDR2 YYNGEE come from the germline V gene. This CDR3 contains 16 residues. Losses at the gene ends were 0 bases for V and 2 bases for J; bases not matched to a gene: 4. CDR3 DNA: TGTGCCAGCAGCGTAGCGCTAGCGGGATACACAGATACGCAGTATTTT. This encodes CASSVALAGYTDTQYF.

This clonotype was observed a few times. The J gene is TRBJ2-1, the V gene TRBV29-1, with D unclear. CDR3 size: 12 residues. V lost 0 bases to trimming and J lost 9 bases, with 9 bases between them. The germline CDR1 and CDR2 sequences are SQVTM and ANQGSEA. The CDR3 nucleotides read TGCAGCGTTGAAGATCGTCCTAGTGAGCAGTTCTTC. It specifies CSVEDRPSEQFF.

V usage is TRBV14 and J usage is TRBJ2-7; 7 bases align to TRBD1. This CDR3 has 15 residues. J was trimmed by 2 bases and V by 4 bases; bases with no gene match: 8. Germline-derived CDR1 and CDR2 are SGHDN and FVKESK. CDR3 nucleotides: TGTGCCAGCAGCCTTCGGGACAGTGGGACCTACGAGCAGTACTTC. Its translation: CASSLRDSGTYEQYF.

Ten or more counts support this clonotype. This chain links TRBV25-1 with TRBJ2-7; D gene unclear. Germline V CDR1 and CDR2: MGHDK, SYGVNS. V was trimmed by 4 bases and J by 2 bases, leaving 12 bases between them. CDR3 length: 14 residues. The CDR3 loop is CASSVEDGAYEQYF. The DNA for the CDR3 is TGTGCCAGCAGTGTAGAGGACGGAGCCTACGAGCAGTACTTC.

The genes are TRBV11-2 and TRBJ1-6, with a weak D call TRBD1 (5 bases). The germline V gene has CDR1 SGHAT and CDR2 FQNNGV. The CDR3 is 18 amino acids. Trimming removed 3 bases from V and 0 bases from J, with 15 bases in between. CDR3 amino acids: CASSLNGHPSSYNSPLHF. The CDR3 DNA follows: TGTGCCAGCAGCTTGAACGGACACCCGAGCTCCTATAATTCACCCCTCCACTTT.

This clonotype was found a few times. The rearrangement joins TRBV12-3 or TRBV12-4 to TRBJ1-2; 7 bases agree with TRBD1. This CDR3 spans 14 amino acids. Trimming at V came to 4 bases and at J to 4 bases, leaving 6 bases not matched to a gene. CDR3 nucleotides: TGTGCCAGCAGTTCCCAACAGGGGACCTATGGCTACACCTTC. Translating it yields CASSSQQGTYGYTF.

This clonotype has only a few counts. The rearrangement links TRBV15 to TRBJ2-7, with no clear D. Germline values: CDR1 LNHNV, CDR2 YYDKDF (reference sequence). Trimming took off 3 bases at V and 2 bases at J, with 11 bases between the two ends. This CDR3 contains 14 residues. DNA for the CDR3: TGTGCCACCAGCAGCCACCACACCCCCTACGAGCAGTACTTC. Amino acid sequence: CATSSHHTPYEQYF.

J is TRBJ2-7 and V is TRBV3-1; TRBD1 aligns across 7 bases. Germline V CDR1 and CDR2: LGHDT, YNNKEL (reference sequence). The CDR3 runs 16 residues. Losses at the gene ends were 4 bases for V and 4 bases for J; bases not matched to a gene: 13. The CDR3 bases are TGTGCCAGCAGCCGTGGACAGGTAATGGGGCCGTACGAGCAGTACTTC. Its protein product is CASSRGQVMGPYEQYF.

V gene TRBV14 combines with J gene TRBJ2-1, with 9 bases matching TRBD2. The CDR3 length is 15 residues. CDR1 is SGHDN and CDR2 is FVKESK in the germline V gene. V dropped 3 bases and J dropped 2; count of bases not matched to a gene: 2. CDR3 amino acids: CASSQEREAYNEQFF. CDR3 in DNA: TGTGCCAGCAGCCAGGAGCGGGAGGCCTACAATGAGCAGTTCTTC.

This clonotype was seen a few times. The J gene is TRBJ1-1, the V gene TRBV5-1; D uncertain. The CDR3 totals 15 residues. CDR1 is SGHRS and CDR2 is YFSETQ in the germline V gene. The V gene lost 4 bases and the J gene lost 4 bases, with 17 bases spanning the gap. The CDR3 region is CASSPGEGRRTEAFF. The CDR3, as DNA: TGCGCCAGCAGCCCTGGAGAGGGTCGGCGCACTGAAGCTTTCTTT.

CDR3 DNA sequence: TGCAGTGCTAGACCGCCAGGCCGCAACACTGAAGCTTTCTTT. Translation: CSARPPGRNTEAFF. The rearrangement uses TRBV20-1 and TRBJ1-1; unclear D gene. V lost 2 bases and J lost 2, with 12 bases in between. This CDR3 region has 14 residues. Germline assignment: CDR1 DFQATT and CDR2 SNEGSKA (reference sequence).

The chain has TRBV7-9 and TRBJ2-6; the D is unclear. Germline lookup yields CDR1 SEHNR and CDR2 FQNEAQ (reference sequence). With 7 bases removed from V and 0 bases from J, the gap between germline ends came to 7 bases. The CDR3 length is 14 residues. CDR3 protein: CASKENSGANVLTF. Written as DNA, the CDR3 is TGTGCCAGCAAGGAAAACTCTGGGGCCAACGTCCTGACTTTC.

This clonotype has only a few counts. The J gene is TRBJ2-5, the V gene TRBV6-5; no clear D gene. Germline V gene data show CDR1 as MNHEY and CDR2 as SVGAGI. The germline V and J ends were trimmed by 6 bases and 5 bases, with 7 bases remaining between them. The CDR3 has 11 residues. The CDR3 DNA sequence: TGTGCCAGCAGGCACCTGGAGACCCAGTACTTC. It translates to CASRHLETQYF.

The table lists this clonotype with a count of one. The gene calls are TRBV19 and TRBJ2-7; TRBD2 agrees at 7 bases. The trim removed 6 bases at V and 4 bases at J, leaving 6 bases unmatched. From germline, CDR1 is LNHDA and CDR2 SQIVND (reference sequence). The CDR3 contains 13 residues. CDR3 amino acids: CASSRGLKYEQYF. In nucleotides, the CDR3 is TGTGCCAGTAGCCGGGGACTAAAATACGAGCAGTACTTC.

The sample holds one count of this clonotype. In DNA form, the CDR3 reads TGTGCCAGCAGCTTAGCCCCACAGGGGACAGATACGCAGTATTTT. Translating gives CASSLAPQGTDTQYF. The V gene is TRBV7-2, the J gene TRBJ2-3; TRBD1 agrees at 7 bases. This CDR3 has 15 residues. With 0 bases clipped from V and 3 bases from J, the junction kept 3 bases outside the gene matches. Germline V gene sequence: CDR1 SGHTA, CDR2 FQGNSA.

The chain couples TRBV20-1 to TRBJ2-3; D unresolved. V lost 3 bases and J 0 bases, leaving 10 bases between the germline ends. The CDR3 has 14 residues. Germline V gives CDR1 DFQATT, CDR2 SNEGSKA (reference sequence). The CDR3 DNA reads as TGCAGTGCTAGCCAGGCATCTAGCACAGATACGCAGTATTTT. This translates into CSASQASSTDTQYF.

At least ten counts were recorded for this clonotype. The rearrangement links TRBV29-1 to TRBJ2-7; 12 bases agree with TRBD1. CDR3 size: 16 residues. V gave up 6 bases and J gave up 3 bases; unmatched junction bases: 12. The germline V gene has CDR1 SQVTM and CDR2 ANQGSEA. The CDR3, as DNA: TGCAGCGTCGGGGGACAGGGGGCTAGCGGGAGCTACGAGCAGTACTTC. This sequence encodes CSVGGQGASGSYEQYF.

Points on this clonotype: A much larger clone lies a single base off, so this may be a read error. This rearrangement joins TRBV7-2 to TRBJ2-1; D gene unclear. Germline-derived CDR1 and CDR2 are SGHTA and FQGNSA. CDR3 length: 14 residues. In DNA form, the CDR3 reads TGTGCCAGCAGCTTAGTATTCGGTAACAATGAGCAGTTGTTC. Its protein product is CASSLVFGNNEQLF.

This CDR3 reads CASSYSNRGLEQFF. The CDR3 DNA is TGTGCCAGCAGTTACTCGAACAGGGGGCTTGAGCAGTTCTTC. The rearrangement uses TRBV6-2 or TRBV6-3 and TRBJ2-1, with TRBD1 identical over 9 bases. CDR1 MNHEY and CDR2 SVGEGT come from the germline V gene. The CDR3 has 14 residues. J gave up 9 bases and V 0 bases, and 3 bases lay outside the gene matches.

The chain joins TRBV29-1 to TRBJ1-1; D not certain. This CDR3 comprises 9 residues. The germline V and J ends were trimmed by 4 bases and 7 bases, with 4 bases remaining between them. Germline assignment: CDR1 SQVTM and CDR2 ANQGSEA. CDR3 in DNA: TGCAGCGTTGGGAGTGAAGCTTTCTTT. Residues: CSVGSEAFF. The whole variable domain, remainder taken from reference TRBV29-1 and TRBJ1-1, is SAVISQKPSRDICQRGTSLTIQCQVDSQVTMMFWYRQQPGQSLTLIATANQGSEATYESGFVIDKFPISRPNLTFSTLTVSNMSPEDSSIYLCSVGSEAFFGQGTRLTVV.